A single sample gave rise to the 25 T cell receptor beta chains below, sequenced in a study of CD8+ T cells in alopecia areata. Sample treatment: oral pan-JAK inhibitor, 5-10 mg twice daily. The sequencing template was cDNA reverse transcribed from extracted RNA. The data were produced by immunoSEQ multiplex PCR, yet TCRdb's version contains in-frame clones alone and is incomplete. This table has hundreds of thousands of clones, around three fifths appearing once. The material sequenced was CD4+ T cells sorted from blood, taken around week 54, from a patient treated with tofacitinib. These receptors originate from a human donor with alopecia areata.

The V call is TRBV29-1, the J call TRBJ1-1, with D unresolved. V gave up 1 base and J gave up 5 bases, with 14 bases separating them. This CDR3 has 14 amino acids. In germline, CDR1 is SQVTM, CDR2 ANQGSEA. The CDR3: CSVEGRGGRTEAFF. The CDR3 DNA follows: TGCAGCGTTGAAGGTCGGGGAGGGCGAACTGAAGCTTTCTTT.

The gene calls are TRBV30 and TRBJ2-3; D ambiguous. The CDR3 is 14 residues long. V lost 0 bases and J 4 bases, leaving 11 bases between the germline ends. Germline V gene data show CDR1 as GTSNPN and CDR2 as SVGIG (reference sequence). The CDR3 reads CAWSVPSPPDTQYF. Written as DNA, the CDR3 is TGTGCCTGGAGTGTTCCTTCTCCTCCAGATACGCAGTATTTT.

The chain recombines TRBV27 with TRBJ1-2; TRBD1 is a possible D gene (5 bases). Germline loops: CDR1 MNHEY, CDR2 SMNVEV (reference sequence). The germline V and J ends were trimmed by 5 bases and 4 bases, with 14 bases remaining between them. The CDR3 spans 14 residues. The chain's CDR3 is CASSPSGAGYGYTF. CDR3 DNA sequence: TGTGCCAGCAGTCCCTCCGGGGCCGGCTATGGCTACACCTTC.

The rearrangement uses TRBV25-1 and TRBJ1-2; no reliable D call. This CDR3 region has 12 residues. The V and J ends lost 4 bases and 7 bases respectively, with 10 bases between them. Germline V gene lookup returns CDR1 MGHDK and CDR2 SYGVNS. CDR3: CASSAVLGGYTF. CDR3 coding DNA: TGTGCCAGCAGTGCAGTATTGGGTGGCTACACCTTC.

This clone appeared a few times. V and J are TRBV6-5 and TRBJ1-6, with D unclear. With 7 bases removed from V and 7 bases from J, the gap between germline ends came to 17 bases. CDR3 length: 15 amino acids. Germline CDR1 and CDR2: MNHEY and SVGAGI. CDR3 sequence reads: CASTYYRPENSPLHF. CDR3 bases: TGTGCCAGCACCTACTACAGACCTGAAAATTCACCCCTCCACTTT.

The rearrangement uses TRBV7-2 and TRBJ2-1, with TRBD2 matching over 13 bases. This CDR3 has 19 residues. In germline, CDR1 is SGHTA, CDR2 FQGNSA. The junction had 14 bases not matched to a gene; V was cut back by 1 base and J by 8 bases. CDR3 residues: CASSLVVTSGGPPWDEQFF. The CDR3 region has the DNA TGTGCCAGCAGCTTAGTGGTGACTAGCGGGGGGCCTCCCTGGGATGAGCAGTTCTTC.

The rearrangement links TRBV2 to TRBJ2-2; D might be TRBD1 (6 bases). Looked up from germline, CDR1 is SNHLY and CDR2 is FYNNEI. V was shortened by 8 bases and J by 5 bases, with 12 bases between the two germline ends. CDR3 length: 13 residues. The CDR3 loop reads CASGGQTTGELFF. The CDR3 DNA sequence: TGTGCCAGCGGGGGCCAAACTACCGGGGAGCTGTTTTTT.

The CDR3 is CASSLGEGLAQETQYF. The CDR3 DNA is TGTGCCAGCAGCTTAGGAGAGGGGTTAGCCCAAGAGACCCAGTACTTC. The J gene is TRBJ2-5, the V gene TRBV7-8, with D perhaps assigned TRBD1 or TRBD2 (5 bases each). Per germline, CDR1 SGHVS and CDR2 FQNEAQ. CDR3 length equals 16 residues. V was pared by 1 base and J by 1 base, with 13 bases between.

Written as DNA, the CDR3 is TGTGCCAGCAGATCTGGACAGACAACTAATGAAAAACTGTTTTTT. It codes for CASRSGQTTNEKLFF. V usage is TRBV5-6 and J usage is TRBJ1-4; a weak D match, TRBD1 (6 bases). Germline V CDR1 and CDR2: SGHDT, YYEEEE. This CDR3 has 15 amino acids. The V end lost 5 bases, the J end lost 0 bases, and 11 bases lay between the germline ends.

This clone was seen a handful of times. The gene calls are TRBV10-3 and TRBJ2-7; 8 bases fit TRBD2. This CDR3 contains 13 residues. The V and J ends lost 8 bases and 6 bases, in that order; junction bases with no gene match: 9. Germline V gene lookup returns CDR1 ENHRY and CDR2 SYGVKD. This CDR3 reads CAIGGTSNPEQYF. Here the CDR3 DNA reads TGTGCCATCGGAGGGACTAGTAATCCCGAGCAGTACTTC.

The rearrangement joins TRBV7-6 to TRBJ2-3; 7 nucleotides agree with TRBD1. CDR3 length equals 16 residues. With 1 base clipped from V and 2 bases from J, the junction kept 6 bases outside the gene matches. Germline V CDR1 and CDR2: SGHVS, FNYEAQ. The CDR3 DNA follows: TGTGCCAGCAGCTTAGGGGCAGGGGGTTCCACAGATACGCAGTATTTT. Translating gives CASSLGAGGSTDTQYF.

This clone appeared a single time. The chain joins TRBV30 to TRBJ1-4; no clear D. V was pared by 3 bases and J by 8 bases, with 16 bases between. The CDR3 length is 14 residues. Germline V lookup: CDR1 GTSNPN, CDR2 SVGIG (reference sequence). The CDR3 coding sequence is TGTGCCTGGAGGGTGGCCGAGTATGGAGAAAAACTGTTTTTT. This translates into CAWRVAEYGEKLFF.

CDR3 sequence reads: CASSVGGDQETQYF. The CDR3 coding sequence is TGTGCCAGCAGCGTGGGCGGGGACCAAGAGACCCAGTACTTC. J is TRBJ2-5 and V is TRBV6-1; maybe TRBD2 (6 bases). Germline loops: CDR1 MNHNS, CDR2 SASEGT. The CDR3 has 14 residues. V shed 6 bases and J shed 0 bases, with 11 bases lying between them.

This clone turned up a few times. V is TRBV15 and J is TRBJ1-6, with 9 bases matching TRBD1. The CDR3 spans 19 residues. J lost 6 bases, V lost 2 bases, and 14 bases had no gene match. Germline CDR1 and CDR2: LNHNV and YYDKDF (reference sequence). CDR3 sequence reads: CATSRRLTGGVNVNSPLHF. The CDR3 coding sequence is TGTGCCACCAGCAGACGACTCACAGGGGGCGTAAATGTTAATTCACCCCTCCACTTT.

This chain joins TRBV19 and TRBJ1-5, with D uncertain. With 5 bases removed from V and 1 base from J, the gap between germline ends came to 9 bases. Per germline, CDR1 LNHDA and CDR2 SQIVND (reference sequence). This CDR3 is built from 14 residues. Here the CDR3 reads CASSEGASNQPQHF. CDR3 sequence (DNA): TGTGCCAGTAGTGAGGGCGCCAGCAATCAGCCCCAGCATTTT.

This clone was seen only a few times. This chain uses TRBV6-6 with TRBJ1-1; D gene ambiguous. There are 13 residues in the CDR3. Germline lookup yields CDR1 MNHNY and CDR2 SVGAGI (reference sequence). V was pared by 6 bases and J by 1 base, with 9 bases between. The DNA for the CDR3 is TGTGCCAGCAGCCTACTCAGGAACACTGAAGCTTTCTTT. Translating it yields CASSLLRNTEAFF.

This clone was seen once. The chain carries TRBV5-1 and TRBJ2-6; D may be TRBD1 (5 bases). This CDR3 has 18 residues. Trimming cost V 3 bases and J 2 bases, with 18 bases left between them. CDR1 SGHRS and CDR2 YFSETQ come from the germline V gene. The CDR3 loop is CASSSGRQGIAGANVLTF. The DNA of the CDR3 is TGCGCCAGCAGCTCTGGTCGGCAGGGAATCGCTGGGGCCAACGTCCTGACTTTC. The full variable domain, in which reference TRBV5-1 and TRBJ2-6 provide the parts outside the CDR3, is KAGVTQTPRYLIKTRGQQVTLSCSPISGHRSVSWYQQTPGQGLQFLFEYFSETQRNKGNFPGRFSGRQFSNSRSEMNVSTLELGDSALYLCASSSGRQGIAGANVLTFGAGSRLTVL.

The chain uses TRBV15 and TRBJ2-5; D is undetermined. CDR3 size: 13 residues. Germline lookup yields CDR1 LNHNV and CDR2 YYDKDF (reference sequence). V lost 5 bases and J 5 bases, leaving 12 bases between the germline ends. The CDR3 DNA reads as TGTGCCACCAGCCAAAGATTCCGGGAGACCCAGTACTTC. Translating gives CATSQRFRETQYF.

The CDR3 reads CASRSTGILGEQYF. The CDR3 DNA sequence: TGTGCCAGCAGATCGACAGGGATTTTGGGAGAGCAGTACTTC. The chain combines TRBV6-5 with TRBJ2-7; 7 bases agree with TRBD1. Germline V gene sequence: CDR1 MNHEY, CDR2 SVGAGI. The V and J ends lost 6 bases and 7 bases, in that order; junction bases with no gene match: 12. The CDR3 spans 14 residues.

The gene calls are TRBV6-5 and TRBJ2-5; D remains ambiguous. Per the germline V gene, CDR1 is MNHEY and CDR2 is SVGAGI. Trimming cost V 8 bases and J 1 base, with 11 bases left between them. This CDR3 contains 13 residues. Here the CDR3 reads CASGRDIQETQYF. The DNA for the CDR3 is TGTGCCAGCGGTAGAGACATCCAAGAGACCCAGTACTTC.

V is TRBV27 and J is TRBJ1-5; D gene ambiguous. The CDR3 loop spans 13 amino acids. Trimming pared 8 bases from V and 4 bases from J, leaving 12 bases between. The V gene's germline CDR1 is MNHEY and CDR2 SMNVEV (reference sequence). In DNA, the CDR3 is TGTGCCAGCCGGTTGGGCCTGAATCAGCCCCAGCATTTT. This translates into CASRLGLNQPQHF.

This clone was seen a single time. The V call is TRBV15, the J call TRBJ2-5; no clear D gene. The CDR3 length is 13 residues. CDR1 is LNHNV, CDR2 YYDKDF, per germline (reference sequence). The V end lost 4 bases, the J end lost 5 bases, and 11 bases lay between the germline ends. CDR3 in amino acids: CATSTESKETQYF. The CDR3 region has the DNA TGTGCCACCAGCACCGAGAGTAAGGAGACCCAGTACTTC.

This clone showed up just a few times. The V gene is TRBV29-1, the J gene TRBJ2-3; a possible D gene is TRBD2 (5 bases). The CDR3 runs 13 residues. In germline, CDR1 is SQVTM, CDR2 ANQGSEA. Trimming pared 7 bases from V and 0 bases from J, leaving 11 bases between. CDR3 nucleotides: TGCAGCGCCCGACGGACTAGCACAGATACGCAGTATTTT. This sequence encodes CSARRTSTDTQYF.

V usage is TRBV25-1 and J usage is TRBJ1-6; D is unclear. Trimming stripped 6 bases from V and 7 bases from J, with 7 bases between. The CDR3 runs to 12 residues. CDR1 and CDR2 (germline): MGHDK, SYGVNS. CDR3 DNA: TGTGCCAGCAGGGAAGGGAATTCACCCCTCCACTTT. Its translation: CASREGNSPLHF.

The chain couples TRBV30 to TRBJ1-5, with a weak D call TRBD1 (5 bases). Germline assignment: CDR1 GTSNPN and CDR2 SVGIG (reference sequence). V shed 0 bases and J shed 5 bases, with 11 bases lying between them. The CDR3 has 14 amino acids. CDR3 amino acids: CAWSVGREDQPQHF. The CDR3 region has the DNA TGTGCCTGGAGTGTCGGCAGGGAGGATCAGCCCCAGCATTTT.